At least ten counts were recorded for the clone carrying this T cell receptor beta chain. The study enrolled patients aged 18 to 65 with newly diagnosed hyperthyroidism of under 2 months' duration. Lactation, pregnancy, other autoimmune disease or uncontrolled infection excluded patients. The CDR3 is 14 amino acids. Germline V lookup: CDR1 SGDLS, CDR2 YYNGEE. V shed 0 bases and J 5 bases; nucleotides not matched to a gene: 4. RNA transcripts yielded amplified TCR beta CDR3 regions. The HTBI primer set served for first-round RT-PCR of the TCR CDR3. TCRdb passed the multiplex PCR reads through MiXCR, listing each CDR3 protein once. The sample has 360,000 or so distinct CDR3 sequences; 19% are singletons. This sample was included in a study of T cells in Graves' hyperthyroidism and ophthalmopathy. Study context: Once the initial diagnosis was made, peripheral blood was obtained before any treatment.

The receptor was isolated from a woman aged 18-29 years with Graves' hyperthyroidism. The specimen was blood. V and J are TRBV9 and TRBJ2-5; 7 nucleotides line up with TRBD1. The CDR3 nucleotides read TGTGCCAGCAGCGTAGGTAGGGGGCGGGAGACCCAGTACTTC. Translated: CASSVGRGRETQYF.